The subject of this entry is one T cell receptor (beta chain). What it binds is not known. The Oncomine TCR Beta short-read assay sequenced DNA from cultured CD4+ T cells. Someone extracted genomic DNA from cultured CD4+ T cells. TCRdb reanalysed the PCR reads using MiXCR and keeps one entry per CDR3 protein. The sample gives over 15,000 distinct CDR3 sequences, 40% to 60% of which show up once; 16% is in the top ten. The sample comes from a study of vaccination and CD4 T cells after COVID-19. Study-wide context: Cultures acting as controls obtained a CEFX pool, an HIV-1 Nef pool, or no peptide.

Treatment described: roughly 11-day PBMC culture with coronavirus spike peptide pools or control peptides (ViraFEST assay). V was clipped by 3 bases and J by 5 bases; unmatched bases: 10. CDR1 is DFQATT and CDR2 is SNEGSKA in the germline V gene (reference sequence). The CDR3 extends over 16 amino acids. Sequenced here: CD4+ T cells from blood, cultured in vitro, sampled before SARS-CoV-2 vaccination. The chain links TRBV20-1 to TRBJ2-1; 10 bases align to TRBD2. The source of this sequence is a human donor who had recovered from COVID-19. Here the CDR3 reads CSASLWGLAGDNEQFF. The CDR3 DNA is TGCAGTGCTAGCTTATGGGGTCTAGCGGGAGACAATGAGCAGTTCTTC.